The entry below gives a single TCR beta chain sequence along with its context. CDR1 is ENHRY and CDR2 is SYGVKD in the germline V gene. The CDR3 covers 13 residues. V was pared by 7 bases and J by 5 bases, with 6 bases of the junction left unmatched. The data were taken from a study of T cell responses to AZD1222 COVID-19 vaccine. The repertoire was sequenced with immunoSEQ multiplex PCR; TCRdb's copy has only in-frame clones and lacks some. The sample has roughly 95,000 clones; around 89% are singletons. The TCR originated in an adult in good health. The rearrangement joins TRBV10-3 to TRBJ2-7, with TRBD1 matching 9 bases. The sequences come from peripheral blood, collected on day 0 of AZD1222 vaccination. DNA for the CDR3: TGTGCCATCAAGAGACAGGGGGACCACGAGCAGTACTTC. Its translation is CAIKRQGDHEQYF.